The next 22 T cell receptor beta chains were all read from a single sample in a study of neurological immune-mediated disorders. Stated time point: longitudinal time-point 2. TCRdb re-analysed the 5' RACE reads in MiXCR, keeping a single row per CDR3 protein. Here the sample spans some 49,000 distinct CDR3 sequences, about 12% being singletons. The source material was PBMCs. The receptor source for this set is a male donor with HTLV-1-associated myelopathy (HAM/TSP).

This clonotype was detected many times. J is TRBJ1-5 and V is TRBV27; tentative D call: TRBD1 (6 bases). CDR1 is MNHEY, CDR2 SMNVEV, per germline (reference sequence). Trimming stripped 3 bases from V and 6 bases from J, with 15 bases between. CDR3 length equals 15 residues. The chain's CDR3 is CASSFNRARGQPQHF. As DNA, the CDR3 is TGTGCCAGCAGTTTTAACAGGGCGAGAGGTCAGCCCCAGCATTTT.

This clonotype was detected many times. The chain is built from TRBV27 and TRBJ2-7; 9 positions agree with TRBD1. This CDR3 contains 15 residues. The ends lost 6 bases at V and 5 bases at J; junction bases unmatched: 11. The germline V gene encodes CDR1 MNHEY and CDR2 SMNVEV (reference sequence). CDR3 nucleotide sequence: TGTGCCAGCAGGGCCTCCGGGACAGGGAGGCACGAGCAGTACTTC. Translated, it gives CASRASGTGRHEQYF.

In its sample, this clonotype was seen once. This could be a read error, since a much larger clone is one nucleotide away. The chain employs TRBV5-1 and TRBJ1-5, with D uncertain. The germline V and J ends were trimmed by 0 bases and 4 bases, with 11 bases remaining between them. From germline, CDR1 is SGHRS and CDR2 YFSETQ. The CDR3 length is 15 residues. In DNA, the CDR3 is TGCGCCAGCAGCTTGGGGTGGTTTTTGAATCAGCCCCAGCATTTT. Translating it yields CASSLGWFLNQPQHF.

This clonotype was counted at least ten times. V usage is TRBV5-1 and J usage is TRBJ1-3; unclear D gene. This CDR3 has 15 residues. Germline values: CDR1 SGHRS, CDR2 YFSETQ. Trimming left V 4 bases short and J 4 bases short, with 15 bases between. CDR3 DNA sequence: TGCGCCAGCAGCCCGAACGGGCCGGGAGGAAACACCATATATTTT. This gives the protein CASSPNGPGGNTIYF.

This clonotype has ten or more counts. CDR3 in amino acids: CATSRAETQYF. CDR3 nucleotide sequence: TGTGCCACCAGCAGAGCGGAGACCCAGTACTTC. The chain links TRBV15 to TRBJ2-5; D not resolved. The germline V gene has CDR1 LNHNV and CDR2 YYDKDF (reference sequence). CDR3 length: 11 amino acids. Trimming shortened V by 1 base and J by 5 bases, and 2 bases separated the two germline ends.

This clonotype was found many times. CDR3 protein: CASSPGDLSYNEQFF. The CDR3, as DNA: TGCGCCAGCAGCCCGGGGGATCTGAGCTACAATGAGCAGTTCTTC. This chain connects TRBV4-3 to TRBJ2-1, with D perhaps TRBD2 (6 bases). The CDR3 spans 15 residues. Deletions cut 4 bases from V and 3 bases from J, with 13 bases between. Germline V CDR1 and CDR2: LGHNA, YSLEER.

Ten or more counts support this clonotype. This chain joins TRBV20-1 and TRBJ2-3, with 10 positions matching TRBD1. V trimming: 6 bases; J trimming: 6 bases; junction bases outside the gene matches: 9. Germline V CDR1 and CDR2: DFQATT, SNEGSKA (reference sequence). The CDR3 is made up of 14 amino acids. CDR3 nucleotide sequence: TGCAGTGCGACCGGGACAGGGGTTTGGGATACGCAGTATTTT. It specifies CSATGTGVWDTQYF.

The table lists this clonotype with many counts. The chain is built from TRBV7-3 and TRBJ1-1; D is perhaps TRBD1 (5 bases). CDR3 size: 13 residues. Looked up from germline, CDR1 is SGHTA and CDR2 is FQGTGA. Trimming removed 0 bases from V and 4 bases from J, with 6 bases in between. CDR3 amino acids: CASSLTTGTEAFF. Written as DNA, the CDR3 is TGTGCCAGCAGCTTAACCACAGGCACTGAAGCTTTCTTT.

This clonotype was seen repeatedly, ten times or more. This chain joins TRBV12-3 or TRBV12-4 and TRBJ2-3, with TRBD2 matching 16 bases. The length of the CDR3 is 17 residues. With V trimmed by 5 bases and J by 6 bases, 8 bases remained unmatched. CDR3 amino acids: CASSPGTSGGALDTQYF. DNA of the CDR3: TGTGCCAGCAGTCCAGGGACTAGCGGGGGGGCCTTGGATACGCAGTATTTT.

This clonotype was counted ten times or more. The CDR3 loop reads CASSSLDLQETQYF. Here the CDR3 DNA reads TGTGCCAGCAGCTCCCTGGACCTTCAGGAAACCCAGTACTTC. This sequence joins TRBV7-2 and TRBJ2-5; D not resolved. The CDR3 runs 14 residues. Trimming took off 4 bases at V and 8 bases at J, with 17 bases between the two ends. The germline V gene has CDR1 SGHTA and CDR2 FQGNSA. Complete variable domain (other parts from reference TRBV7-2 and TRBJ2-5): GAGVSQSPSNKVTEKGKDVELRCDPISGHTALYWYRQSLGQGLEFLIYFQGNSAPDKSGLPSDRFSAERTGGSVSTLTIQRTQQEDSAVYLCASSSLDLQETQYFGPGTRLLVL.

This clonotype was seen many times. This could be a read error, since a much larger clone is one nucleotide away. V and J are TRBV20-1 and TRBJ1-1; D gene ambiguous. This CDR3 region has 11 residues. Germline V gene sequence: CDR1 DFQATT, CDR2 SNEGSKA (reference sequence). V lost 2 bases and J 0 bases, leaving 1 base between the germline ends. CDR3 loop: CSARLNTEAFF. The CDR3 nucleotides read TGCAGTGCTAGACTGAACACTGAAGCTTTCTTT.

Ten or more counts support this clonotype. The chain employs TRBV5-1 and TRBJ1-2; 8 bases map to TRBD1. V shed 2 bases, J shed 4 bases, and the junction held 1 base outside the gene matches. The germline CDR1 and CDR2 sequences are SGHRS and YFSETQ. The CDR3 length is 13 residues. The CDR3 coding sequence is TGCGCCAGCAGCTTTGGACAGGGCTATGGCTACACCTTC. Translated, it gives CASSFGQGYGYTF.

V is TRBV18 and J is TRBJ2-2; D might be TRBD1 (5 bases). Germline V gene lookup returns CDR1 KGHSH and CDR2 LQKENI. There are 14 residues in the CDR3. Trimming pared 4 bases from V and 1 base from J, leaving 7 bases between. The CDR3 DNA is TGTGCCAGCTCACGACAGAAGAACACCGGGGAGCTGTTTTTT. Its protein is CASSRQKNTGELFF.

This clonotype was observed many times. The V and J genes are TRBV7-2 and TRBJ1-4, with 7 nucleotides matching TRBD1. This CDR3 comprises 14 residues. V gave up 6 bases and J gave up 5 bases; unmatched junction bases: 6. Germline values: CDR1 SGHTA, CDR2 FQGNSA. The DNA of the CDR3 is TGTGCCAGCAGTCCAGGGACAGTCAATGAAAAACTGTTTTTT. Protein product: CASSPGTVNEKLFF. Based on the CDR3 plus reference TRBV7-2 and TRBJ1-4, the full variable domain is GAGVSQSPSNKVTEKGKDVELRCDPISGHTALYWYRQSLGQGLEFLIYFQGNSAPDKSGLPSDRFSAERTGGSVSTLTIQRTQQEDSAVYLCASSPGTVNEKLFFGSGTQLSVL.

V and J are TRBV28 and TRBJ2-5; D unresolved. Germline CDR1 is MDHEN and CDR2 is SYDVKM. The CDR3 has 14 residues. Trimming took off 3 bases at V and 6 bases at J, with 14 bases between the two ends. The CDR3 DNA reads TGTGCCAGCAGTTTGGGTGCCGGACGGAAGACCCAGTACTTC. Translated: CASSLGAGRKTQYF.

Many counts were recorded for this clonotype. The chain links TRBV28 to TRBJ2-7; D perhaps matches TRBD1 (6 bases). CDR1 and CDR2 from the germline V gene are MDHEN and SYDVKM. The CDR3 extends over 13 amino acids. V was shortened by 7 bases and J by 5 bases, with 15 bases between the two germline ends. The CDR3 DNA reads TGTGCCAGCAACACTCCGGGACAAAACGAGCAGTACTTC. Translation: CASNTPGQNEQYF. The full variable domain, in which reference TRBV28 and TRBJ2-7 provide the parts outside the CDR3, is DVKVTQSSRYLVKRTGEKVFLECVQDMDHENMFWYRQDPGLGLRLIYFSYDVKMKEKGDIPEGYSVSREKKERFSLILESASTNQTSMYLCASNTPGQNEQYFGPGTRLTVT.

This clonotype was recorded many times. V usage is TRBV15 and J usage is TRBJ1-2, with D unresolved. V lost 2 bases to trimming and J lost 1 base, with 8 bases between them. The CDR3 has 14 residues. Germline CDR1 is LNHNV and CDR2 is YYDKDF (reference sequence). DNA of the CDR3: TGTGCCACCAGCAGAAGGGTCCGTAACTATGGCTACACCTTC. This gives the protein CATSRRVRNYGYTF.

In this sample, this clonotype turned up many times. This sequence joins TRBV5-1 and TRBJ2-1, with a weak D call TRBD2 (6 bases). Deletions cut 3 bases from V and 2 bases from J, with 18 bases between. The CDR3 sequence is 17 residues long. Germline V gene data show CDR1 as SGHRS and CDR2 as YFSETQ. CDR3: CASSSTGAGRPYNEQFF. CDR3 nucleotides: TGCGCCAGCAGCTCGACTGGGGCGGGGAGACCCTACAATGAGCAGTTCTTC.

This clonotype was seen many times. This chain connects TRBV29-1 to TRBJ2-5; TRBD2 agrees at 9 bases. The CDR3 is 12 residues long. V lost 8 bases, J lost 7 bases, and 8 bases stayed unmatched. Germline V lookup: CDR1 SQVTM, CDR2 ANQGSEA. The CDR3 DNA sequence: TGCAGCTTCCTAGCGGGGTTGGGGACCCAGTACTTC. Translating it yields CSFLAGLGTQYF.

About this clonotype: A much larger clone differs by one base, so this may be a read error. The rearrangement uses TRBV18 and TRBJ2-3; D unclear. V was trimmed by 2 bases and J by 4 bases, leaving 10 bases between them. Looked up from germline, CDR1 is KGHSH and CDR2 is LQKENI. CDR3 length: 14 residues. CDR3 loop: CASSPTLWADTQYF. DNA of the CDR3: TGTGCCAGCTCACCAACCCTATGGGCAGATACGCAGTATTTT.

This clonotype was seen at least ten times. V gene TRBV5-1 combines with J gene TRBJ2-3; no firm D call. Trimming stripped 0 bases from V and 2 bases from J, with 7 bases between. Germline-derived CDR1 and CDR2 are SGHRS and YFSETQ. This CDR3 has 14 amino acids. The CDR3 sequence: CASSLVDHTDTQYF. CDR3 coding DNA: TGCGCCAGCAGCTTGGTGGACCACACAGATACGCAGTATTTT.

This rearrangement joins TRBV29-1 to TRBJ2-3, with TRBD2 matching over 7 bases. The CDR3 is made up of 12 amino acids. The germline V gene has CDR1 SQVTM and CDR2 ANQGSEA. Trimming removed 4 bases from V and 4 bases from J; junction bases left unmatched: 2. In nucleotides, the CDR3 is TGCAGCGTTGCGGGGGGAGCAGATACGCAGTATTTT. It specifies CSVAGGADTQYF.